What follows are 31 T cell receptor beta chains derived from one specimen sequenced in a study of memory CD4+ T cells and cytomegalovirus serostatus. The assay was immunoSEQ multiplex PCR, and TCRdb's table has in-frame clones only and misses some. The sample lists 40,000 to 55,000 clones, around four fifths occurring once. Single viable CD3+CD4+CD8-CD45RO+ cells were sorted as the memory CD4+ T cells. Sequenced sample: memory CD4+ T cells from blood. Source of these receptors: an adult in good health and CMV-seronegative.

The gene calls are TRBV10-2 and TRBJ2-3; D is perhaps TRBD1 (6 bases). With 5 bases removed from V and 2 bases from J, the gap between germline ends came to 14 bases. The germline V gene encodes CDR1 WSHSY and CDR2 SAAADI. The CDR3 covers 15 residues. This CDR3 reads CASSKQGVDTDTQYF. The CDR3 bases are TGCGCCAGCAGTAAACAGGGCGTTGACACAGATACGCAGTATTTT.

The CDR3 nucleotides are TGTGCCAGCAGCAAAGGCGTGAGCTCCTACGAGCAGTACTTC. Amino acid sequence: CASSKGVSSYEQYF. The V call is TRBV7-2, the J call TRBJ2-7; D call uncertain. Germline V gene lookup returns CDR1 SGHTA and CDR2 FQGNSA. The CDR3 runs 14 residues. The V end lost 5 bases, the J end lost 0 bases, and 11 bases lay between the germline ends.

This sequence joins TRBV6-1 and TRBJ1-2; perhaps TRBD1 as D (5 bases). The CDR3 extends over 14 amino acids. V lost 3 bases and J 1 base, leaving 9 bases between the germline ends. The germline gives CDR1 MNHNS, CDR2 SASEGT. Here the CDR3 reads CASSEGVYNYGYTF. The CDR3, as DNA: TGTGCCAGCAGTGAGGGGGTTTATAACTATGGCTACACCTTC.

The V call is TRBV2, the J call TRBJ1-1; unclear D gene. The CDR3 is made up of 12 amino acids. Trimming removed 7 bases at V and 2 bases at J, with 8 bases between. Germline V CDR1 and CDR2: SNHLY, FYNNEI. In nucleotides, the CDR3 is TGTGCCAGCAAGGGTCACAACACTGAAGCTTTCTTT. Its translation is CASKGHNTEAFF.

With respect to this clone: The CDR3 end shows no conserved phenylalanine or tryptophan, and so a read error is likely. The limits of the CDR3 on the DNA are not certain, so only TCRdb's listed CDR3 is given. The rearrangement links TRBV30 to TRBJ1-2. Germline V lookup: CDR1 GTSNPN, CDR2 SVGIG (reference sequence). The CDR3 sequence runs 8 residues, both termini included. CDR3 amino acids: CAWSVGTH.

The V call is TRBV19, the J call TRBJ1-4; D gene unclear. V lost 5 bases and J 6 bases, leaving 7 bases between the germline ends. Germline CDR1 LNHDA, CDR2 SQIVND (reference sequence). This CDR3 has 12 amino acids. CDR3 coding DNA: TGTGCCAGTAGTGAGGGATATGAAAAACTGTTTTTT. As protein: CASSEGYEKLFF.

The V and J genes are TRBV5-6 and TRBJ2-1; 9 bases fit TRBD2. Trimming took 5 bases from V and 1 from J; bases not matched to a gene: 7. The CDR3 loop spans 16 amino acids. Germline CDR1 reads SGHDT; CDR2 reads YYEEEE. The CDR3 DNA reads TGTGCCAGCAGGCCCGCTAGCGGGAAGTCCTACAATGAGCAGTTCTTC. Residues: CASRPASGKSYNEQFF.

This chain links TRBV5-4 with TRBJ1-1, with TRBD1 matching over 8 bases. Trimming removed 4 bases from V and 8 bases from J; junction bases left unmatched: 16. CDR3 length: 16 residues. The V gene's germline CDR1 is SGHNT and CDR2 YYREEE (reference sequence). CDR3 nucleotide sequence: TGTGCCAGCAGCCCAACTTCCGGGACAGGACGCTTCGAAGCTTTCTTT. It specifies CASSPTSGTGRFEAFF.

This clone was detected a few times. The rearrangement links TRBV28 to TRBJ1-1, with 8 bases lining up with TRBD1. V lost 3 bases, J lost 4 bases, and 7 bases stayed unmatched. Per germline, CDR1 MDHEN and CDR2 SYDVKM. The CDR3 spans 15 residues. In DNA form, the CDR3 reads TGTGCCAGCAGTTTGGGTGGACAGGGTGCCACTGAAGCTTTCTTT. This gives the protein CASSLGGQGATEAFF.

V and J are TRBV7-9 and TRBJ1-4, with a weak D call TRBD1 (5 bases). V shed 0 bases and J shed 5 bases, with 10 bases lying between them. Germline CDR1 SEHNR, CDR2 FQNEAQ (reference sequence). This CDR3 has 15 amino acids. The CDR3 DNA is TGTGCCAGCAGCTTAGCGGCAGGGCCAAATGAAAAACTGTTTTTT. It codes for CASSLAAGPNEKLFF.

Only a few counts were recorded for this clone. J is TRBJ1-1 and V is TRBV10-3; D possibly corresponds to TRBD1 (6 bases). V was trimmed by 6 bases and J by 2 bases, leaving 10 bases between them. Germline lookup yields CDR1 ENHRY and CDR2 SYGVKD. This CDR3 has 13 amino acids. In nucleotides, the CDR3 is TGTGCCATCAGAGAACAGGGAAACACTGAAGCTTTCTTT. Amino acid sequence: CAIREQGNTEAFF.

V usage is TRBV6-6 and J usage is TRBJ1-2, with 7 nucleotides matching TRBD1. Losses at the gene ends were 2 bases for V and 2 bases for J; bases not matched to a gene: 5. The germline V gene encodes CDR1 MNHNY and CDR2 SVGAGI (reference sequence). The CDR3 length is 15 residues. CDR3 bases: TGTGCCAGCAGTTACATCGCAGGGGGAAACTATGGCTACACCTTC. As protein: CASSYIAGGNYGYTF.

This clone was observed a few times. The chain combines TRBV10-3 with TRBJ1-6, with TRBD1 matching over 11 bases. The germline CDR1 and CDR2 sequences are ENHRY and SYGVKD. The CDR3 extends over 14 amino acids. The V and J ends lost 7 bases and 10 bases, in that order; junction bases with no gene match: 6. This CDR3 reads CAIKGTGGESPLHF. CDR3 DNA sequence: TGTGCCATCAAAGGGACAGGGGGAGAATCACCCCTCCACTTT.

This clone was found a few times. The chain joins TRBV2 to TRBJ2-2; D gene uncertain. The germline V and J ends were trimmed by 7 bases and 0 bases, with 12 bases remaining between them. The CDR3 has 15 amino acids. CDR1 is SNHLY, CDR2 FYNNEI, per germline. In DNA form, the CDR3 reads TGTGCCAGCAAGACTTCTGTATCGAACACCGGGGAGCTGTTTTTT. Translating it yields CASKTSVSNTGELFF.

J is TRBJ2-7 and V is TRBV5-4; 8 positions agree with TRBD1. The V and J ends lost 4 bases and 5 bases, in that order; junction bases with no gene match: 17. CDR3 length: 17 residues. Per germline, CDR1 SGHNT and CDR2 YYREEE (reference sequence). The CDR3 DNA reads TGTGCCAGCAGCGCGGGACAGGTAACCTCCTTTAGGGACGAGCAGTACTTC. It yields the protein CASSAGQVTSFRDEQYF.

This CDR3 is CSVAGGSYEQYF. The CDR3 coding sequence is TGCAGCGTTGCCGGCGGTTCCTACGAGCAGTACTTC. This sequence joins TRBV29-1 and TRBJ2-7; no firm D call. V shed 4 bases and J shed 1 base, with 8 bases lying between them. The germline gives CDR1 SQVTM, CDR2 ANQGSEA. The CDR3 sequence is 12 residues long.

The chain has TRBV7-9 and TRBJ2-3; D not certain. The CDR3 is made up of 13 amino acids. Deletions cut 6 bases from V and 1 base from J, with 8 bases between. The germline V gene encodes CDR1 SEHNR and CDR2 FQNEAQ (reference sequence). Here the CDR3 reads CASRGRGTDTQYF. The CDR3 DNA follows: TGTGCCAGCAGGGGTAGGGGCACAGATACGCAGTATTTT.

This chain connects TRBV11-1 to TRBJ2-2; 8 bases map to TRBD1. The CDR3 consists of 16 residues. V dropped 4 bases and J dropped 6; count of bases not matched to a gene: 10. The germline V gene encodes CDR1 SGHAT and CDR2 FQDESV (reference sequence). This CDR3 is CASSSARTGRSGELFF. The DNA of the CDR3 is TGTGCCAGCAGCTCCGCTCGGACAGGGAGGTCCGGGGAGCTGTTTTTT.

This clone was seen more than once but under ten times. The V call is TRBV30, the J call TRBJ1-2, with a possible D match to TRBD1 (5 bases). This CDR3 has 13 residues. From germline, CDR1 is GTSNPN and CDR2 SVGIG (reference sequence). The V end was cut by 6 bases, the J end by 4 bases, with 15 bases between. CDR3 nucleotides: TGTGCCTGCTCTGAGGGGAATCGCTATGGCTACACCTTC. Encoded protein: CACSEGNRYGYTF.

CDR3 bases: TGTGCCAGCAGTTTATTGGGACAGGCTAACACTGAAGCTTTCTTT. Translation: CASSLLGQANTEAFF. The V call is TRBV28, the J call TRBJ1-1, with 8 positions matching TRBD1. There are 15 residues in the CDR3. With V trimmed by 1 base and J by 2 bases, 3 bases remained unmatched. The germline V gene encodes CDR1 MDHEN and CDR2 SYDVKM.

This chain joins TRBV6-5 and TRBJ1-2; possible D gene TRBD1, 6 bases. V was shortened by 6 bases and J by 8 bases, with 13 bases between the two germline ends. The CDR3 has 12 residues. Per the germline V gene, CDR1 is MNHEY and CDR2 is SVGAGI. The CDR3 DNA is TGTGCCAGCAGCCAACAGGGACGAGGCTACACCTTC. Protein: CASSQQGRGYTF.

As regards this clone: In the same sample, other DNA sequences code for this CDR3. The chain is built from TRBV7-9 and TRBJ1-4; 8 bases agree with TRBD1. The CDR3 loop spans 15 amino acids. The trim removed 5 bases at V and 4 bases at J, leaving 6 bases unmatched. Germline CDR1 reads SEHNR; CDR2 reads FQNEAQ (reference sequence). The CDR3 protein is CASSLATGDNEKLFF. The CDR3 DNA reads as TGTGCCAGCAGCCTCGCGACAGGGGATAATGAAAAACTGTTTTTT.

The chain couples TRBV19 to TRBJ2-7; 9 bases are shared with TRBD2. The germline CDR1 and CDR2 sequences are LNHDA and SQIVND (reference sequence). J was trimmed by 2 bases and V by 1 base; bases with no gene match: 9. This CDR3 has 17 residues. DNA for the CDR3: TGTGCCAGTAGTATAGGAAGAGGACTAGCGAACCCCTACGAGCAGTACTTC. Translated: CASSIGRGLANPYEQYF.

The CDR3 DNA is TGTGCCAGCAGTTTTAGACCGTCTAATGAGCAGTTCTTC. This translates into CASSFRPSNEQFF. The V call is TRBV27, the J call TRBJ2-1; D is unclear. Germline assignment: CDR1 MNHEY and CDR2 SMNVEV (reference sequence). V lost 3 bases and J 7 bases, leaving 10 bases between the germline ends. There are 13 residues in the CDR3.

V is TRBV28 and J is TRBJ1-4; D not certain. Germline V gene data show CDR1 as MDHEN and CDR2 as SYDVKM. The length of the CDR3 is 13 residues. Trimming shortened V by 5 bases and J by 14 bases, and 18 bases separated the two germline ends. The CDR3 loop reads CASSPTLRVGLFF. In DNA form, the CDR3 reads TGTGCCAGCAGTCCGACCCTTAGGGTGGGTCTGTTTTTT.

The chain recombines TRBV6-5 with TRBJ2-7, with D perhaps matching TRBD1 or TRBD2 (5 bases each). The CDR3 extends over 13 amino acids. Trimming removed 2 bases at V and 3 bases at J, with 8 bases between. Germline CDR1 MNHEY, CDR2 SVGAGI. The DNA for the CDR3 is TGTGCCAGCAGTTACGAGAGGGGCTACGAGCAGTACTTC. Protein sequence: CASSYERGYEQYF.

V gene TRBV6-5 combines with J gene TRBJ2-1; D may be TRBD1 or TRBD2 (5 bases each). This CDR3 comprises 15 residues. V lost 0 bases, J lost 5 bases, and 11 bases lay in between. Germline V gives CDR1 MNHEY, CDR2 SVGAGI. DNA for the CDR3: TGTGCCAGCAGTTACTCCGGGACCCTTAACAATGAGCAGTTCTTC. Its protein product is CASSYSGTLNNEQFF.

The V and J genes are TRBV28 and TRBJ2-1; TRBD2 might be the D (5 bases). V lost 3 bases and J 6 bases, leaving 12 bases between the germline ends. The length of the CDR3 is 14 residues. The V gene's germline CDR1 is MDHEN and CDR2 SYDVKM. The CDR3 sequence is CASSFGLPSNEQFF. CDR3 sequence (DNA): TGTGCCAGCAGTTTTGGACTCCCCAGCAATGAGCAGTTCTTC.

This clone was observed a single time. The rearrangement joins TRBV6-6 to TRBJ1-5; 7 nucleotides line up with TRBD1. V trimming: 8 bases; J trimming: 3 bases; junction bases outside the gene matches: 1. Germline CDR1 reads MNHNY; CDR2 reads SVGAGI (reference sequence). This CDR3 has 12 residues. The CDR3 spells CASGTDNQPQHF. The CDR3 nucleotides read TGTGCCAGCGGGACAGACAATCAGCCCCAGCATTTT.

The rearrangement links TRBV27 to TRBJ1-2; 7 bases map to TRBD1. With V trimmed by 2 bases and J by 5 bases, 5 bases remained unmatched. The germline CDR1 and CDR2 sequences are MNHEY and SMNVEV (reference sequence). The CDR3 sequence is 14 residues long. CDR3 residues: CASSLQGGLYGYTF. The CDR3, as DNA: TGTGCCAGCAGTTTACAAGGGGGCCTATATGGCTACACCTTC.

This rearrangement joins TRBV5-8 to TRBJ1-1; no clear D. This CDR3 contains 13 residues. Per the germline V gene, CDR1 is SGHTS and CDR2 is YDEGEE. V was cut by 4 bases and J by 11 bases, with 18 bases left in between. Written as DNA, the CDR3 is TGTGCCAGCAGCCTGCCCGTCCTCGGTAAGGCTTTCTTT. It codes for CASSLPVLGKAFF.